This T cell receptor (beta chain) derives from a study of blood T cell repertoires in COVID-19. Study details: Samples came from the United States, Italy and Spain, spanning acute and convalescent COVID-19.

Source study methods: Amplified reference gene primers provided the basis for estimating nucleated cell counts. Data came from immunoSEQ multiplex PCR; TCRdb stores just in-frame clones and leaves some out. V, J and clone size derive from that table, while D and trimming were established from the DNA sequence. The sample lists 200,000 to 250,000 clones, around 87% occurring once. The germline V gene has CDR1 MDHEN and CDR2 SYDVKM. CDR3 size: 15 residues. V lost 4 bases and J lost 4, with 15 bases in between. The receptor's source is a man aged 25 to 40 in a cohort exposed to, infected with or recovered from COVID-19 (not recorded which). The chain has TRBV28 and TRBJ2-3, with D perhaps TRBD2 (6 bases). The sequencing sample was made of PBMCs or T cells enriched from blood (not recorded which). CDR3 in amino acids: CASSYWSTGADTQYF. The CDR3 coding sequence is TGTGCCAGCAGTTATTGGTCAACGGGGGCAGATACGCAGTATTTT.